These T cell receptor beta chains were read from a single sample in a study of Ad26.COV2.S vaccination and SARS-CoV-2 variants. Sequencing used immunoSEQ multiplex PCR; TCRdb keeps in-frame clones, though not all of them. The data hold around 320,000 clones, with 86% observed a single time. The specimen comprised peripheral blood, sampled in a trial of Ad26.COV2.S vaccine versus placebo. These receptor sequences come from a person aged 18 to 65 who received the Ad26.COV2.S COVID-19 vaccine or a placebo. Each CDR3 is given with its conserved first and last residue. The D gene is left open where the match is weak. Clone size is shown for a subset of rows, as once, few, many or a class of expanded clone.

D gene,clone size,V gene,J gene,CDR3 DNA,CDR3 protein
TRBD1,.,TRBV2,TRBJ1-1,TGTGCCAGCAGGTATGGGGACAGGGGTCGAAACACTGAAGCTTTCTTT,CASRYGDRGRNTEAFF
.,.,TRBV7-9,TRBJ2-1,TGTGCCAGCAGCTGGAAAGGACTAACCGCTATCGATGAGCAGTTCTTC,CASSWKGLTAIDEQFF
.,.,TRBV6-4,TRBJ2-6,TGTGCCAGCAGTGACTCAGCGGGCTCTGGGGCCAACGTCCTGACTTTC,CASSDSAGSGANVLTF
TRBD1,.,TRBV5-1,TRBJ1-6,TGCGCCAGCAGCAACTACCGGGCCGCAGGGGGACATTCACCCCTCCACTTT,CASSNYRAAGGHSPLHF
TRBD2,.,TRBV7-2,TRBJ2-1,TGTGCCAGCAGCCTCGGGGCTAGCGGGGGGAATGAGCAGTTCTTC,CASSLGASGGNEQFF
.,once,TRBV19,TRBJ1-4,TGTGCCAGTAGGGGGGTGGTTAATGAAAAACTGTTTTTT,CASRGVVNEKLFF
.,.,TRBV29-1,TRBJ1-1,TGCAGCGTTGTAGGGGTCCTGGGCACTGAAGCTTTCTTT,CSVVGVLGTEAFF
.,.,TRBV3-1/TRBV3-2,TRBJ1-1,TGTGCCAGCAGCCAAGATCCCGGACAATTAGAGGCTTTCTTT,CASSQDPGQLEAFF
.,.,TRBV13,TRBJ2-7,TGTGCCAGCAGCCTGGGACTGGGGAGCTACGAGCAGTACTTC,CASSLGLGSYEQYF
.,.,TRBV20-1,TRBJ2-3,TGCAGTGCCCTCGGCACAGATACGCAGTATTTT,CSALGTDTQYF
TRBD1,.,TRBV11-2,TRBJ2-2,TGTGCCAGCAGCGCCCGACAGGGGGCGAACACCGGGGAGCTGTTTTTT,CASSARQGANTGELFF
TRBD1,.,TRBV5-1,TRBJ2-7,TGCGCCAGCAGCTTGGTCTCCGTCGTCTCCGGGACAGCCTCCTACGAGCAGTACTTC,CASSLVSVVSGTASYEQYF
TRBD1,.,TRBV6-5,TRBJ1-2,TGTGCCAGCAGTCGGACAGGGGTGGGAGGCTACACCTTC,CASSRTGVGGYTF
.,.,TRBV19,TRBJ2-2,TGTGCCAGCGGCGGGACAGCTTTCACCGGGGAGCTGTTTTTT,CASGGTAFTGELFF
.,few,TRBV6-2/TRBV6-3,TRBJ2-2,TGTGCCAGCAGTCCCATTGAGGAGCTGTTTTTT,CASSPIEELFF
.,few,TRBV30,TRBJ1-2,TGTGCCTGGAGGGCGAATATCGTTGTCGGCGGCTACACCTTC,CAWRANIVVGGYTF
.,.,TRBV3-1/TRBV3-2,TRBJ1-2,TGTGCCAGCAGCCAAGATCCGGGCGGCTACACCTTC,CASSQDPGGYTF
.,few,TRBV6-2/TRBV6-3,TRBJ1-2,TGTGCCAGCAGCGATTACCTGGGTGGCTACACCTTC,CASSDYLGGYTF
.,.,TRBV7-9,TRBJ2-7,TGTGCCAGCAGCAAAGGACAAGGGAACTCCTACGAGCAGTACTTC,CASSKGQGNSYEQYF
.,.,TRBV30,TRBJ2-3,TGTGCCTGGAGTGTGGACAGCTATACGCAGTATTTT,CAWSVDSYTQYF
.,.,TRBV4-1,TRBJ2-4,TGCGCCAGCAGCTCGGGACCAGGGCAGGCCAAAAACATTCAGTACTTC,CASSSGPGQAKNIQYF
TRBD1,.,TRBV12-5,TRBJ2-2,TGTGCTAGTGGTTTCGGCCAGGGGGCGACAAGTGGGGAGCTGTTTTTT,CASGFGQGATSGELFF
TRBD1,.,TRBV27,TRBJ1-5,TGTGCCAGCAGCCCCCTAGGGACAGGATCTTATAGCAATCAGCCCCAGCATTTT,CASSPLGTGSYSNQPQHF
.,.,TRBV30,TRBJ1-5,TGTGCCTGGAGTGTCGTGGGGACAAGCAATCAGCCCCAGCATTTT,CAWSVVGTSNQPQHF
.,.,TRBV20-1,TRBJ1-2,TGCAGTGCTAGTCTGAAGACAGGTGAAATAGGCTACACCTTC,CSASLKTGEIGYTF
TRBD2,.,TRBV3-1/TRBV3-2,TRBJ2-3,TGTGCCAGCAGCCAGACTAGCGCGGCAGATACGCAGTATTTT,CASSQTSAADTQYF
TRBD1,.,TRBV27,TRBJ1-6,TGTGCCAGCAGTTCGCTCACCGGGACAGCGGTTAATTCACCCCTCCACTTT,CASSSLTGTAVNSPLHF
.,.,TRBV9,TRBJ1-1,TGTGCCAGCAGCGGACTTAACTGGGGCGCTGAAGCTTTCTTT,CASSGLNWGAEAFF
.,.,TRBV29-1,TRBJ1-2,TGCAGCGTTGAGTCGGGCCAGAAAGTTAACTATGGCTACACCTTC,CSVESGQKVNYGYTF
TRBD1,.,TRBV7-9,TRBJ1-1,TGTGCCAGCAGCCCGGACAGGGGGTCCCGCTGGCACCCTGCTTTCTTT,CASSPDRGSRWHPAFF
.,.,TRBV24-1,TRBJ1-1,TGTGCCACCCCCCCGGGGGAGACTGAAGCTTTCTTT,CATPPGETEAFF